The 8 T cell receptor beta chains below all came from one sample that was sequenced in a study of blood T cell repertoires in COVID-19. Profiling relied on immunoSEQ multiplex PCR, and the TCRdb table lists in-frame clones only, not all of them. The sample yields around 190,000 clones, 80% to 90% seen once. Sequencing input: peripheral blood. The source is a human donor in a cohort sampled during active COVID-19.

The chain combines TRBV28 with TRBJ1-5; 8 bases line up with TRBD1. V was clipped by 8 bases and J by 4 bases; unmatched bases: 13. Germline V gives CDR1 MDHEN, CDR2 SYDVKM. The CDR3 is made up of 16 amino acids. The CDR3 sequence: CASAYAGGGWNQPQHF. The CDR3 DNA is TGTGCCAGCGCCTATGCAGGGGGCGGATGGAATCAGCCCCAGCATTTT.

The chain couples TRBV7-9 to TRBJ2-1; D unresolved. This CDR3 comprises 12 residues. Germline V gene lookup returns CDR1 SEHNR and CDR2 FQNEAQ (reference sequence). The V end was cut by 2 bases, the J end by 8 bases, with 7 bases between. The CDR3 is CASSLNVDEQFF. The DNA for the CDR3 is TGTGCCAGCAGCTTAAATGTCGATGAGCAGTTCTTC.

This clone was counted a single time. This chain uses TRBV6-5 with TRBJ1-5; 7 bases map to TRBD1. The CDR3 covers 15 residues. V lost 4 bases to trimming and J lost 4 bases; unmatched junction nucleotides: 7. Germline values: CDR1 MNHEY, CDR2 SVGAGI. This chain's CDR3 is CASSSRTGWNQPQHF. The CDR3 region has the DNA TGTGCCAGCAGTTCCAGGACAGGTTGGAATCAGCCCCAGCATTTT.

This clone was seen a single time. The chain combines TRBV10-3 with TRBJ1-5; D is uncertain. There are 11 residues in the CDR3. V dropped 4 bases and J dropped 7 bases, with 5 bases sitting between them. CDR1 is ENHRY and CDR2 is SYGVKD in the germline V gene. The CDR3 bases are TGTGCCATCAGTGTCCTCCAGCCCCAGCATTTT. Translated: CAISVLQPQHF.

This chain uses TRBV5-4 with TRBJ2-1; 9 positions agree with TRBD2. This CDR3 region has 12 residues. With 3 bases clipped from V and 11 bases from J, the junction kept 3 bases outside the gene matches. In germline, CDR1 is SGHNT, CDR2 YYREEE (reference sequence). The CDR3 reads CASSYPSGKQFF. CDR3 DNA sequence: TGTGCCAGCAGCTACCCTAGCGGGAAGCAGTTCTTC. The variable domain in full, completed from reference TRBV5-4 and TRBJ2-1, reads ETGVTQSPTHLIKTRGQQVTLRCSSQSGHNTVSWYQQALGQGPQFIFQYYREEENGRGNFPPRFSGLQFPNYSSELNVNALELDDSALYLCASSYPSGKQFFGPGTRLTVL.

The chain recombines TRBV23-1 with TRBJ2-7, with D unclear. TRBV23-1 carries the ORF label, with uncertain function. The CDR3 loop spans 18 amino acids. V was trimmed by 1 base and J by 5 bases, leaving 24 bases between them. The CDR3 reads CASSQFKPFLPIMDEQYF. In nucleotides, the CDR3 is TGCGCCAGCAGTCAATTTAAGCCATTTTTGCCTATTATGGACGAGCAGTACTTC.

The rearrangement links TRBV21-1 to TRBJ2-4; the table calls TRBD2, which could not be checked here. TRBV21-1 is deemed a pseudogene. CDR3 length: 15 amino acids. The CDR3 sequence is CASSNGRVVRNIQYF. CDR3 nucleotides: TGTGCCAGCAGCAATGGGCGGGTAGTTAGAAACATTCAGTACTTC.

The chain recombines TRBV19 with TRBJ2-1; 12 bases map to TRBD2. The length of the CDR3 is 17 residues. CDR1 and CDR2 (germline): LNHDA, SQIVND (reference sequence). Unmatched junction bases numbered 8, after V lost 3 bases and J lost 5 bases. As DNA, the CDR3 is TGTGCCAGTAGTATTATATGGACTAGCGGGAAAGACAATGAGCAGTTCTTC. It translates to CASSIIWTSGKDNEQFF.